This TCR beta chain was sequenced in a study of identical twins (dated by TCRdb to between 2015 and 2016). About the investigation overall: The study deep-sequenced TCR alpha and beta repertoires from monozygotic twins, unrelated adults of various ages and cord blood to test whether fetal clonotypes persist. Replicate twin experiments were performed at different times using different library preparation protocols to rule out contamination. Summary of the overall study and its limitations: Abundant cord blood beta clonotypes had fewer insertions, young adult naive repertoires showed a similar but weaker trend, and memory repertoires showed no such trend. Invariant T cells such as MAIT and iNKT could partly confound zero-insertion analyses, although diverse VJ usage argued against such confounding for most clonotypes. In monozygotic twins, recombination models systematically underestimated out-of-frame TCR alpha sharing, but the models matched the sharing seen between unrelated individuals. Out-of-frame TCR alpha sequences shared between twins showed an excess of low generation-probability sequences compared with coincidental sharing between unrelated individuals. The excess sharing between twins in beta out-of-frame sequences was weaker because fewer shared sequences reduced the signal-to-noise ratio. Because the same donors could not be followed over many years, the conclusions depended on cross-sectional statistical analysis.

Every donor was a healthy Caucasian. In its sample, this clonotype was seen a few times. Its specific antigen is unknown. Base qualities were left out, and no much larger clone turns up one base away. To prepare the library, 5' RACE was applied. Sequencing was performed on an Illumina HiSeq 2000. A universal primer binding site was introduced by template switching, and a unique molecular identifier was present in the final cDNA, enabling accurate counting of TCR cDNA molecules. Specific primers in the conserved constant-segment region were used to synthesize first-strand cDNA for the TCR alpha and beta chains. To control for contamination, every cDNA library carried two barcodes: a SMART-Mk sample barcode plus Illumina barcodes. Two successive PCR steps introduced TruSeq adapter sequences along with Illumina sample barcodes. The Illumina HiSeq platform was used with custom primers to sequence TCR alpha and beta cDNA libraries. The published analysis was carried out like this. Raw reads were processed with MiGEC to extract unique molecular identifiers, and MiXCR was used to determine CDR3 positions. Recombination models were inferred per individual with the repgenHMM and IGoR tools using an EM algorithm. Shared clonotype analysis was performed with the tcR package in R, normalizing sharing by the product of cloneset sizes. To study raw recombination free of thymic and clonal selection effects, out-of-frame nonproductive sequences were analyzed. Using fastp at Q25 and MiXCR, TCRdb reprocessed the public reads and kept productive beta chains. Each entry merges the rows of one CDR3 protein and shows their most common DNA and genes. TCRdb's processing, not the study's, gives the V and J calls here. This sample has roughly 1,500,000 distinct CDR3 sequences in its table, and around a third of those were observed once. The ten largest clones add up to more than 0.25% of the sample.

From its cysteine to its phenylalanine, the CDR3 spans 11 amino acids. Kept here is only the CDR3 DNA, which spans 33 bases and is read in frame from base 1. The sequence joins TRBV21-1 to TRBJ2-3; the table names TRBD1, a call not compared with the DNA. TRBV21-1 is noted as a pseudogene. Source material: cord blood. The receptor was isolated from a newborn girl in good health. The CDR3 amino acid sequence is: CASSNGGTQYF. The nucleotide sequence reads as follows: TGTGCCAGCAGCAACGGGGGTACGCAGTATTTT.